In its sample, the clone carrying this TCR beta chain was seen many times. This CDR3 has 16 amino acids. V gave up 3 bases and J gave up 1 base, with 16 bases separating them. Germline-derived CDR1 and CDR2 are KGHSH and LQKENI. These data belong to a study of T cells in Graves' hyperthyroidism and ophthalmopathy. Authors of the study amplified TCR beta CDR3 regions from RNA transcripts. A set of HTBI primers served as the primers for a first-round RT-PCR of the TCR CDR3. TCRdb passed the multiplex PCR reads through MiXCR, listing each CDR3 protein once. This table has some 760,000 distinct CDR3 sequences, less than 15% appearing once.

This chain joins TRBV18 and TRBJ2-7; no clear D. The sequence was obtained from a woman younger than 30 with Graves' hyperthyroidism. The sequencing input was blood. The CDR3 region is CASSPLGEVVSYEQYF. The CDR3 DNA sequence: TGTGCCAGCTCACCTCTTGGAGAGGTCGTATCCTACGAGCAGTACTTC.